This TCR beta chain stems from a study of regulatory T cells in long-lasting Graves disease (dated by TCRdb to the early 2020s). Broadly, across the study: To count as having persistent Graves' disease, a patient had to have received antithyroid drug treatment for over 5 years with TSH receptor autoantibodies remaining persistently positive. Peripheral blood TCR sequencing and RNA sequencing compared persistent Graves' disease patients with newly diagnosed Graves' disease patients. The study was conducted in China and was registered as a clinical trial. A total of 33 samples were covered by TCR sequencing, comprising around 13 persistent and approximately 20 newly diagnosed Graves' disease patients. Antithyroid drugs had been taken for 8.5 to 12 years on average by persistent Graves' disease patients in the clinical cohort. What the authors observed across the whole study: Only peripheral blood was studied, because thyroid tissue, the primary lesion, was inaccessible. Sequencing and analysis were limited to the TCR beta chain. A larger number of public clonotypes was shared among persistent patients (approximately 3,000) than among newly diagnosed patients (approximately 1,000). As a limitation, the authors acknowledged that the small sample size may reduce accuracy. Persistent disease showed preferential use of TRBV28, TRBJ1-2 and TRBJ2-5, whereas newly diagnosed disease favored TRBV20-1 and TRBJ2-1. Compared with newly diagnosed patients, persistent Graves' disease patients had lower TCR Shannon entropy and fewer highly expanded clones, which suggests clonal expansion.

There are 15 amino acids in the CDR3, from cysteine to phenylalanine inclusive. Only the CDR3 DNA stays, 45 bases, in frame from base 1. Via the germline V gene, CDR1 is MDHEN and CDR2 SYDVKM. The V and J ends are trimmed by 5 bases and 5 bases, leaving 18 bases between them. Explained via the paper, the time point label denotes: persistent/refractory GD, antithyroid drugs over 5 years with positive TRAb. RNA was extracted from PBMCs in TRIzol for both TCR sequencing and RNA sequencing. The diagnosis of Graves' disease followed American Thyroid Association guidelines. Patients for the study were recruited at an endocrinology department in Xi'an, China. Each patient gave about 10 milliliters of peripheral blood, collected in an EDTA anticoagulant tube. Ficoll Paque Plus density gradient separation was used to isolate PBMCs, and no additional T cell sorting was done. An Agilent 2100 Bioanalyzer and agarose gel were used to check RNA quality, and a NanoDrop 2000 was used to measure RNA concentration.

Library generation was performed with multiplex PCR. This sample was sequenced with an Illumina HiSeq 4000. iRepertoire HTBI primers and Arm-PCR amplification of CDR3 regions were used to construct TCR beta libraries. PCR products were gel purified before sequencing. Processing in the source paper ran as follows. Gene usage analysis of CDR3 amino acid clonotypes relied on the roughly 64 TRBV and 14 TRBJ segments identified across samples. COPE and FqMerger were used to merge filtered high-quality paired reads into contigs. BLAST was used to align contigs to IMGT TRBV, TRBD and TRBJ reference genes, with CDR3 defined following IMGT. Clonotypes above 0.1% frequency were classified as highly expanded clones. Repertoire diversity was measured by Shannon entropy, and V-J evenness by the Gini coefficient. Clonotypes shared by more than one individual were considered public. TCRdb passed the public sequencing reads through fastp at Q25 and MiXCR, retaining productive beta sequences. Rows merge per CDR3 protein into single entries with the most common DNA and genes. What appears here as the V and J calls and clone size reflects TCRdb's work, not the paper's. This sample comprises hundreds of thousands of distinct CDR3 sequences, around 30% of them detected only once. 35% to 55% of the sample is held by the ten biggest clonotypes.

As to this clonotype: Its antigen remains unidentified. Base qualities were left out, and no much larger clone turns up one base away.

Here the sequenced sample was peripheral blood mononuclear cells (PBMCs), taken when the disease was refractory, from a patient treated with antithyroid drugs. The rearranged segments are TRBV28 and TRBJ1-1; tentative D gene TRBD1, with 6 bases matching. This sequence was found in a female donor with Graves disease. The CDR3 reads CASSGGRGGWTEAFF. The sequenced DNA is TGTGCCAGCAGTGGGGGTAGGGGGGGGTGGACTGAAGCTTTCTTT. Here the CDR3 is joined to the reference TRBV28 and TRBJ1-1 genes, and the full variable domain is: DVKVTQSSRYLVKRTGEKVFLECVQDMDHENMFWYRQDPGLGLRLIYFSYDVKMKEKGDIPEGYSVSREKKERFSLILESASTNQTSMYLCASSGGRGGWTEAFFGQGTRLTVV.